This TCR beta chain was profiled in a study of CD8 T cells in ankylosing spondylitis. With 5 bases removed from V and 0 bases from J, the gap between germline ends came to 16 bases. The CDR3 sequence is 16 residues long. CDR1 is SGHVS, CDR2 FNYEAQ, per germline. A word on this clonotype: The antigen remains undetermined.

Study-wide results and limits: Earlier authors reported some of these motif variants in reactive arthritis synovial fluid and blood. Researchers reportedly found disease-linked clones significantly enriched in matched ankylosing spondylitis synovial fluid. There was a TCR beta motif, made of fewer than 10 highly homologous variants, that appeared characteristic of ankylosing spondylitis blood. In peripheral blood, disease-linked CD8+ clones occurred at relatively low frequencies.

Making use of molecular barcodes, quantitative 5'-RACE generated TCR beta libraries. TCRdb re-derived calls from the 5' RACE reads in MiXCR, one entry per CDR3 protein. The sample carries 500,000 to 650,000 distinct CDR3 sequences, under 5.5% recorded once. This TCR derives from a male donor with ankylosing spondylitis. Sequencing was performed on blood, either unsorted or a sorted T cell fraction (not recorded which). This chain joins TRBV7-6 and TRBJ2-5; tentative D call: TRBD2 (5 bases). CDR3 in DNA: TGTGCCAGCAGCCCCACGAGGGCGGAGTACCAAGAGACCCAGTACTTC. Translated, it gives CASSPTRAEYQETQYF.